A single sample is the source of the 16 T cell receptor beta chains below, sequenced in a study of shared clonotypes between healthy human individuals. Clones were sequenced by immunoSEQ multiplex PCR, and TCRdb holds only the in-frame ones, with some missing. The table has some 350,000 clones, less than 85% seen once. Sample: memory CD4+ T cells sorted from blood. The subset is: CD45RA-negative fraction. The source of these receptors is a man aged 25 to 40 in good health.

V and J are TRBV9 and TRBJ2-3, with D perhaps matching TRBD2 (6 bases). This CDR3 spans 15 amino acids. Trimming cost V 1 base and J 6 bases, with 15 bases left between them. The V gene's germline CDR1 is SGDLS and CDR2 YYNGEE. CDR3 in DNA: TGTGCCAGCAGCGTAATGACGGGAGAGATCGATACGCAGTATTTT. It encodes CASSVMTGEIDTQYF.

J is TRBJ2-7 and V is TRBV6-1; D might be TRBD1 (5 bases). From germline, CDR1 is MNHNS and CDR2 SASEGT. Trimming left V 3 bases short and J 2 bases short, with 5 bases between. The CDR3 sequence is 12 residues long. CDR3 in amino acids: CASSDRAYEQYF. The CDR3 DNA reads TGTGCCAGCAGTGACAGGGCCTACGAGCAGTACTTC.

In its sample, this clone was seen once. The gene calls are TRBV29-1 and TRBJ2-7; D possibly uses TRBD1 or TRBD2 (6 bases each). The CDR3 sequence is 12 residues long. V shed 7 bases and J shed 3 bases, with 13 bases lying between them. Per the germline V gene, CDR1 is SQVTM and CDR2 is ANQGSEA. CDR3 DNA sequence: TGCAGCGCCGGGGGCTGGGGCTACGAGCAGTACTTC. Residues: CSAGGWGYEQYF.

The chain joins TRBV28 to TRBJ2-7; 8 bases are shared with TRBD1. The CDR3 spans 14 residues. V dropped 3 bases and J dropped 4; count of bases not matched to a gene: 5. Germline CDR1 and CDR2: MDHEN and SYDVKM. The CDR3 protein is CASSFRDRRYEQYF. CDR3 DNA: TGTGCCAGCAGTTTCAGGGACAGGAGGTACGAGCAGTACTTC.

At least ten counts were recorded for this clone. J is TRBJ2-5 and V is TRBV10-3; D perhaps matches TRBD1 (5 bases). V was trimmed by 6 bases and J by 2 bases, leaving 10 bases between them. The CDR3 extends over 13 amino acids. In germline, CDR1 is ENHRY, CDR2 SYGVKD. Here the CDR3 DNA reads TGTGCCATCAGGGCAGGGAAGCAAGAGACCCAGTACTTC. Amino acid sequence: CAIRAGKQETQYF.

This clone was recorded a few times. This rearrangement joins TRBV2 to TRBJ2-3; TRBD2 matches at 11 bases. The CDR3 contains 15 residues. V lost 6 bases, J lost 6 bases, and 8 bases stayed unmatched. Germline CDR1 is SNHLY and CDR2 is FYNNEI. The CDR3 here is CASRVLAGGGDTQYF. CDR3 in DNA: TGTGCCAGCAGGGTCCTAGCGGGAGGAGGCGATACGCAGTATTTT. The full variable domain, its missing parts supplied by reference TRBV2 and TRBJ2-3, is EPEVTQTPSHQVTQMGQEVILRCVPISNHLYFYWYRQILGQKVEFLVSFYNNEISEKSEIFDDQFSVERPDGSNFTLKIRSTKLEDSAMYFCASRVLAGGGDTQYFGPGTRLTVL.

The chain joins TRBV13 to TRBJ1-1, with 12 bases lining up with TRBD1. The trim removed 5 bases at V and 8 bases at J, leaving 15 bases unmatched. The CDR3 totals 17 residues. Germline V gives CDR1 PRHDT, CDR2 FYEKMQ (reference sequence). CDR3 sequence (DNA): TGTGCCAGCAGCGCCTACACGGGACAGGGGGCCCTCCGCGAAGCTTTCTTT. Its protein is CASSAYTGQGALREAFF.

J is TRBJ2-7 and V is TRBV5-1; 7 positions match TRBD1. Germline V gene lookup returns CDR1 SGHRS and CDR2 YFSETQ. This CDR3 spans 15 amino acids. The J segment lost 1 base and the V segment lost 6 bases, leaving 10 bases of the junction unmatched. The CDR3 loop reads CASNWGQQTSYEQYF. CDR3 nucleotide sequence: TGCGCCAGCAATTGGGGACAGCAAACTTCCTACGAGCAGTACTTC.

V gene TRBV5-1 combines with J gene TRBJ2-7; 7 positions match TRBD2. V was pared by 1 base and J by 4 bases, with 8 bases of the junction left unmatched. In germline, CDR1 is SGHRS, CDR2 YFSETQ. The CDR3 consists of 15 residues. CDR3 residues: CASSLILAAEYEQYF. CDR3 sequence (DNA): TGCGCCAGCAGCTTGATCCTAGCGGCGGAGTACGAGCAGTACTTC.

This chain connects TRBV29-1 to TRBJ1-2; TRBD1 might be the D (5 bases). The CDR3 sequence is 10 residues long. Germline V gene lookup returns CDR1 SQVTM and CDR2 ANQGSEA. V gave up 6 bases and J gave up 7 bases, with 9 bases separating them. CDR3 amino acids: CSVVGVGYTF. CDR3 DNA: TGCAGCGTGGTGGGGGTTGGCTACACCTTC.

The chain links TRBV15 to TRBJ1-5, with D uncertain. CDR3 size: 15 residues. The germline V gene has CDR1 LNHNV and CDR2 YYDKDF (reference sequence). With 5 bases removed from V and 3 bases from J, the gap between germline ends came to 14 bases. The CDR3, as DNA: TGTGCCACCAGCTCGGGTGGGCGGAACAATCAGCCCCAGCATTTT. It codes for CATSSGGRNNQPQHF.

This clone was seen a few times. This rearrangement joins TRBV28 to TRBJ2-3; D remains unclear. Germline V gives CDR1 MDHEN, CDR2 SYDVKM. The CDR3 spans 14 residues. Deletions cut 1 base from V and 3 bases from J, with 8 bases between. As DNA, the CDR3 is TGTGCCAGCAGTTTATCCGGGTGGACAGATACGCAGTATTTT. It codes for CASSLSGWTDTQYF.

The rearrangement links TRBV6-1 to TRBJ2-7; D is uncertain. In germline, CDR1 is MNHNS, CDR2 SASEGT. Trimming took off 2 bases at V and 6 bases at J, with 5 bases between the two ends. The CDR3 has 11 amino acids. The CDR3 nucleotides are TGTGCCAGCAGTGAATTCTCCGAGCAGTACTTC. As protein: CASSEFSEQYF.

This clone was seen more than once but under ten times. V and J are TRBV11-2 and TRBJ1-2; a weak D match, TRBD1 (5 bases). This CDR3 spans 17 amino acids. Trimming removed 0 bases at V and 3 bases at J, with 17 bases between. From germline, CDR1 is SGHAT and CDR2 FQNNGV. As DNA, the CDR3 is TGTGCCAGCAGCTTAGAATACCAGGGAAGGGCTGACTATGGCTACACCTTC. This encodes CASSLEYQGRADYGYTF.

J is TRBJ2-1 and V is TRBV10-3; D is ambiguous. V was cut by 5 bases and J by 4 bases, with 6 bases left in between. The CDR3 consists of 12 residues. Germline V gene sequence: CDR1 ENHRY, CDR2 SYGVKD. The DNA of the CDR3 is TGTGCCATCAGTCAGGAGTACAATGAGCAGTTCTTC. Protein sequence: CAISQEYNEQFF.

The J gene is TRBJ2-2, the V gene TRBV14; TRBD2 matches at 9 bases. Germline trimming cut 5 bases from V and 4 bases from J; bases unmatched to any gene: 8. The CDR3 loop spans 16 amino acids. CDR1 and CDR2 (germline): SGHDN, FVKESK. DNA for the CDR3: TGTGCCAGCAGCAACATAGCGGGAGCGGGCACCGGGGAGCTGTTTTTT. As protein: CASSNIAGAGTGELFF. The variable domain in full, with the rest retrieved from reference TRBV14 and TRBJ2-2, is EAGVTQFPSHSVIEKGQTVTLRCDPISGHDNLYWYRRVMGKEIKFLLHFVKESKQDESGMPNNRFLAERTGGTYSTLKVQPAELEDSGVYFCASSNIAGAGTGELFFGEGSRLTVL.